These 23 T cell receptor beta chains were all obtained from the same sample, sequenced in a study of technical replicates of blood from several donors. Assay used: immunoSEQ multiplex PCR; TCRdb lists only in-frame clones, some missing. The sample gives about 13,000 clones, about 86% of which show up once; 10% to 12% is in the top ten. The sequencing input was PBMCs. Source of these receptors: a human donor in good health.

The CDR3 DNA sequence: TGTGCCAGTAGCACCCTGGGACAGGCCGAATGGGCCCAGTACTTC. Protein product: CASSTLGQAEWAQYF. The chain employs TRBV19 and TRBJ2-5; TRBD1 matches 8 bases. V trimming: 6 bases; J trimming: 9 bases; junction bases outside the gene matches: 15. This CDR3 is 15 amino acids long. The germline CDR1 and CDR2 sequences are LNHDA and SQIVND (reference sequence).

V and J are TRBV19 and TRBJ2-3; 9 bases align to TRBD2. Germline-derived CDR1 and CDR2 are LNHDA and SQIVND (reference sequence). This CDR3 region has 14 residues. Trimming took 6 bases from V and 2 from J; bases not matched to a gene: 3. The CDR3 spells CASRREGPTDTQYF. Here the CDR3 DNA reads TGTGCCAGTAGGCGGGAGGGTCCCACAGATACGCAGTATTTT.

The V and J genes are TRBV19 and TRBJ1-2; D remains ambiguous. The germline gives CDR1 LNHDA, CDR2 SQIVND (reference sequence). The length of the CDR3 is 14 residues. V lost 5 bases and J 13 bases, leaving 23 bases between the germline ends. CDR3 residues: CASSGPLSSLVFTF. Here the CDR3 DNA reads TGTGCCAGTAGTGGGCCCCTATCCTCCCTGGTCTTCACCTTC.

The genes are TRBV9 and TRBJ2-3, with 11 bases fitting TRBD2. J was trimmed by 3 bases and V by 3 bases; bases with no gene match: 9. Germline-derived CDR1 and CDR2 are SGDLS and YYNGEE. The CDR3 is 17 residues long. CDR3: CASSEPFRLAGTDTQYF. CDR3 nucleotides: TGTGCCAGCAGCGAGCCCTTCAGACTAGCGGGAACAGATACGCAGTATTTT. Together with reference TRBV9 and TRBJ2-3, the CDR3 gives the full variable domain: DSGVTQTPKHLITATGQRVTLRCSPRSGDLSVYWYQQSLDQGLQFLIQYYNGEERAKGNILERFSAQQFPDLHSELNLSSLELGDSALYFCASSEPFRLAGTDTQYFGPGTRLTVL.

The V and J genes are TRBV7-3 and TRBJ1-4; D remains ambiguous. The V gene lost 5 bases and the J gene lost 0 bases, with 13 bases spanning the gap. The CDR3 sequence is 16 residues long. CDR1 SGHTA and CDR2 FQGTGA come from the germline V gene. The CDR3 is CASSQLEVATNEKLFF. The CDR3 nucleotides are TGTGCCAGCAGCCAACTAGAAGTTGCAACTAATGAAAAACTGTTTTTT.

V gene TRBV30 combines with J gene TRBJ2-7; 10 bases map to TRBD2. This CDR3 spans 14 amino acids. The V gene end was trimmed by 0 bases and the J gene end by 3 bases; junction bases not matched to a gene: 2. Germline values: CDR1 GTSNPN, CDR2 SVGIG (reference sequence). This chain's CDR3 is CAWSVGLALYEQYF. DNA of the CDR3: TGTGCCTGGAGTGTGGGACTAGCGCTCTACGAGCAGTACTTC.

This clone has just one count. V usage is TRBV6-5 and J usage is TRBJ2-2; D is perhaps TRBD1 (6 bases). CDR1 MNHEY and CDR2 SVGAGI come from the germline V gene. The germline V and J ends were trimmed by 3 bases and 0 bases, with 11 bases remaining between them. The CDR3 covers 16 residues. The CDR3 region has the DNA TGTGCCAGCAGTTATTCGGACAGAGCGAACACCGGGGAGCTGTTTTTT. Translated: CASSYSDRANTGELFF.

The chain recombines TRBV5-1 with TRBJ1-1; 8 bases are a match to TRBD1. The CDR3 loop spans 15 amino acids. The germline V gene has CDR1 SGHRS and CDR2 YFSETQ. After removal of 4 bases from V and 3 bases from J, the junction contained 8 bases not matched to a gene. The CDR3 bases are TGCGCCAGCAGCCTACGAGCGACAGGGGACACTGAAGCTTTCTTT. It encodes CASSLRATGDTEAFF. Full variable domain (outside the CDR3, taken from reference TRBV5-1 and TRBJ1-1): KAGVTQTPRYLIKTRGQQVTLSCSPISGHRSVSWYQQTPGQGLQFLFEYFSETQRNKGNFPGRFSGRQFSNSRSEMNVSTLELGDSALYLCASSLRATGDTEAFFGQGTRLTVV.

This chain links TRBV9 with TRBJ1-5; D gene unclear. The germline gives CDR1 SGDLS, CDR2 YYNGEE. The CDR3 is made up of 17 amino acids. The V end was cut by 0 bases, the J end by 0 bases, with 13 bases between. The CDR3 coding sequence is TGTGCCAGCAGCGTAGGGACTTCCGCCACTAGCAATCAGCCCCAGCATTTT. It specifies CASSVGTSATSNQPQHF.

The rearrangement uses TRBV7-9 and TRBJ2-3; perhaps TRBD2 as D (7 bases). Germline assignment: CDR1 SEHNR and CDR2 FQNEAQ (reference sequence). The CDR3 spans 17 residues. V lost 1 base, J lost 1 base, and 15 bases lay in between. The CDR3 region has the DNA TGTGCCAGCAGCTTAGGAGGCGGGGGCACTGGCACAGATACGCAGTATTTT. This sequence encodes CASSLGGGGTGTDTQYF.

The chain's CDR3 is CASSQGLLAAQETQYF. The DNA of the CDR3 is TGTGCCAGCAGCCAAGGGTTACTAGCGGCCCAAGAGACCCAGTACTTC. The chain links TRBV4-2 to TRBJ2-5; 8 nucleotides line up with TRBD2. The CDR3 contains 16 residues. With 1 base clipped from V and 1 base from J, the junction kept 5 bases outside the gene matches. In germline, CDR1 is LGHNA, CDR2 YNFKEQ.

The chain employs TRBV25-1 and TRBJ2-5; D remains unclear. The CDR3 is made up of 13 amino acids. Germline V gene data show CDR1 as MGHDK and CDR2 as SYGVNS. Trimming removed 6 bases from V and 2 bases from J, with 10 bases in between. The CDR3 DNA sequence: TGTGCCAGCAGCAGGCCGGAACAAGAGACCCAGTACTTC. It is translated as CASSRPEQETQYF.

The chain is built from TRBV10-3 and TRBJ2-1; tentative D call: TRBD2 (5 bases). V dropped 4 bases and J dropped 8 bases, with 9 bases sitting between them. The germline V gene has CDR1 ENHRY and CDR2 SYGVKD. This CDR3 has 12 amino acids. The DNA for the CDR3 is TGTGCCATCAGTGGGCCAGCGGATGAGCAGTTCTTC. Amino acid sequence: CAISGPADEQFF.

The genes are TRBV15 and TRBJ2-1; tentatively, D is TRBD2 (5 bases). The CDR3 has 15 residues. Trimming left V 0 bases short and J 5 bases short, with 11 bases between. The germline V gene encodes CDR1 LNHNV and CDR2 YYDKDF (reference sequence). The CDR3 DNA follows: TGTGCCACCAGCAGAGATTTGGGGAGCCACAATGAGCAGTTCTTC. Amino acid sequence: CATSRDLGSHNEQFF.

The chain uses TRBV27 and TRBJ1-5; the D gene is possibly TRBD1 (6 bases). The ends were cut back, 5 bases at V and 1 base at J, with 15 bases in the middle. The CDR3 length is 16 residues. In germline, CDR1 is MNHEY, CDR2 SMNVEV (reference sequence). CDR3 region: CASSKQGDVSNQPQHF. CDR3 in DNA: TGTGCCAGCAGTAAACAGGGAGACGTCAGCAATCAGCCCCAGCATTTT.

The rearrangement joins TRBV5-1 to TRBJ2-5, with D possibly TRBD1 on 6 matching bases. Germline V gene lookup returns CDR1 SGHRS and CDR2 YFSETQ. The CDR3 spans 13 residues. V was pared by 4 bases and J by 2 bases, with 9 bases between. CDR3 region: CASSTTGQETQYF. In DNA form, the CDR3 reads TGCGCCAGCAGCACCACAGGGCAAGAGACCCAGTACTTC.

The chain couples TRBV7-9 to TRBJ2-1, with 11 positions matching TRBD2. Per the germline V gene, CDR1 is SEHNR and CDR2 is FQNEAQ (reference sequence). Germline trimming cut 5 bases from V and 6 bases from J; bases unmatched to any gene: 6. The CDR3 spans 15 residues. The CDR3 DNA is TGTGCCAGCAGCCTTAGCGGGAGGGCCAGCAATGAGCAGTTCTTC. It encodes CASSLSGRASNEQFF.

In DNA, the CDR3 is TGTGCCATCAAACCCGGGACAGGGTCCTACGAGCAGTACTTC. Amino acid sequence: CAIKPGTGSYEQYF. The V gene is TRBV27, the J gene TRBJ2-7; TRBD1 matches at 9 bases. There are 14 residues in the CDR3. Trimming cost V 10 bases and J 1 base; bases outside gene matches: 8. The V gene's germline CDR1 is MNHEY and CDR2 SMNVEV (reference sequence).

V is TRBV6-1 and J is TRBJ2-2; 12 nucleotides match TRBD2. Germline lookup yields CDR1 MNHNS and CDR2 SASEGT. Trimming removed 11 bases from V and 6 bases from J; junction bases left unmatched: 10. The CDR3 contains 15 residues. Written as DNA, the CDR3 is TGTGCCGTGGAGTCTAGCGGGAGGGGGTCCGGGGAGCTGTTTTTT. Its translation: CAVESSGRGSGELFF.

This rearrangement joins TRBV15 to TRBJ1-6, with D maybe TRBD1 (5 bases). Germline values: CDR1 LNHNV, CDR2 YYDKDF (reference sequence). Trimming removed 2 bases at V and 3 bases at J, with 5 bases between. CDR3 length: 14 amino acids. CDR3 nucleotides: TGTGCCACCAGCAGACAGGGCTATAATTCACCCCTCCACTTT. Its translation is CATSRQGYNSPLHF.

This clone was seen only once. The chain joins TRBV9 to TRBJ2-1, with 8 bases lining up with TRBD2. The CDR3 is 12 residues long. V lost 3 bases to trimming and J lost 8 bases; unmatched junction nucleotides: 1. Germline CDR1 is SGDLS and CDR2 is YYNGEE. The DNA for the CDR3 is TGTGCCAGCAGCGCGGGAGGGTATGAGCAGTTCTTC. As protein: CASSAGGYEQFF.

The chain is built from TRBV27 and TRBJ1-2; 10 bases line up with TRBD1. Germline V gene data show CDR1 as MNHEY and CDR2 as SMNVEV (reference sequence). The CDR3 runs 14 residues. The V segment lost 6 bases and the J segment 8 bases; nucleotides outside the gene matches: 9. CDR3 region: CASRTGTGDRGYTF. Written as DNA, the CDR3 is TGTGCCAGCAGGACCGGGACAGGGGATAGGGGCTACACCTTC.

The J gene is TRBJ2-5, the V gene TRBV6-6; 7 bases map to TRBD2. The V gene's germline CDR1 is MNHNY and CDR2 SVGAGI (reference sequence). With V trimmed by 7 bases and J by 5 bases, 7 bases remained unmatched. CDR3 length equals 13 residues. CDR3 residues: CASTRGSGETQYF. DNA for the CDR3: TGTGCCAGCACTCGCGGGAGCGGGGAGACCCAGTACTTC.